These 12 T cell receptor beta chains were all obtained from the same sample, sequenced in a study of control samples from healthy donors and cancer patients. TCRdb keeps only in-frame clones here, not all; method: immunoSEQ multiplex PCR. The table records some 410,000 clones, approximately 90% of them present only once. Specimen: PBMCs. The receptor source for this set is a middle-aged man with head and neck cancer.

The chain has TRBV6-5 and TRBJ1-4; 8 nucleotides line up with TRBD1. The CDR3 runs to 14 residues. The germline V gene encodes CDR1 MNHEY and CDR2 SVGAGI. V shed 6 bases, J shed 7 bases, and the junction held 7 bases outside the gene matches. The CDR3 region has the DNA TGTGCCAGCAGGATCAGGGGGCAAGGTGAAAAACTGTTTTTT. Translating gives CASRIRGQGEKLFF.

Here the CDR3 reads CAISESPRGRRSVSDTQYF. The DNA for the CDR3 is TGTGCCATCAGTGAGTCGCCCCGGGGAAGGAGGTCGGTATCAGATACGCAGTATTTT. V and J are TRBV10-3 and TRBJ2-3, with D perhaps matching TRBD2 (5 bases). The CDR3 has 19 amino acids. V shed 0 bases and J shed 4 bases, with 23 bases lying between them. Germline V gene lookup returns CDR1 ENHRY and CDR2 SYGVKD.

This clone is a singleton in its sample. The rearrangement joins TRBV9 to TRBJ1-4, with TRBD1 matching over 7 bases. Germline loops: CDR1 SGDLS, CDR2 YYNGEE. The V and J ends lost 4 bases and 7 bases, in that order; junction bases with no gene match: 10. CDR3 size: 15 residues. The CDR3 nucleotides are TGTGCCAGCAGCTTTCGACAGGGCGAGGGTGAAAAACTGTTTTTT. Translated: CASSFRQGEGEKLFF. Full variable domain (remainder filled in from reference TRBV9 and TRBJ1-4): DSGVTQTPKHLITATGQRVTLRCSPRSGDLSVYWYQQSLDQGLQFLIQYYNGEERAKGNILERFSAQQFPDLHSELNLSSLELGDSALYFCASSFRQGEGEKLFFGSGTQLSVL.

The rearrangement uses TRBV4-1 and TRBJ2-2; D might be TRBD1 (5 bases). Germline V lookup: CDR1 MGHRA, CDR2 YSYEKL. V gave up 1 base and J gave up 9 bases, with 18 bases separating them. This CDR3 is 16 amino acids long. Here the CDR3 DNA reads TGCGCCAGCAGCCAAGCGTTGGGGCTAGGGGCGTGGGAGCTGTTTTTT. Protein sequence: CASSQALGLGAWELFF.

The chain has TRBV7-2 and TRBJ2-3; no firm D call. V was trimmed by 5 bases and J by 6 bases, leaving 18 bases between them. Germline V gene sequence: CDR1 SGHTA, CDR2 FQGNSA. The CDR3 totals 15 residues. CDR3 loop: CASSPGPADYDTQYF. In DNA, the CDR3 is TGTGCCAGCAGCCCAGGCCCTGCGGATTATGATACGCAGTATTTT.

The rearrangement uses TRBV28 and TRBJ1-1; no firm D call. Trimming pared 8 bases from V and 8 bases from J, leaving 18 bases between. This CDR3 comprises 13 residues. The germline V gene encodes CDR1 MDHEN and CDR2 SYDVKM. CDR3 coding DNA: TGTGCCAGCTCATCCCGGGCCTCCTTGGAAGCTTTCTTT. It encodes CASSSRASLEAFF.

The chain joins TRBV4-3 to TRBJ2-2; D may be TRBD1 or TRBD2 (5 bases each). Germline V CDR1 and CDR2: LGHNA, YSLEER. V was clipped by 4 bases and J by 3 bases, with 9 bases between them. The CDR3 length is 14 residues. The CDR3 coding sequence is TGCGCCAGCAGCCCGGGACGAGACACCGGGGAGCTGTTTTTT. Its translation is CASSPGRDTGELFF.

The gene calls are TRBV21-1 and TRBJ2-7; TRBD2 reflects the table's D call only, with no check against the DNA. TRBV21-1 is a pseudogene locus. The CDR3 is 13 amino acids. CDR3 bases: TGTGCCAGCAGCAAAGCGCTCGGGAGGGAGCAGTACTTC. This gives the protein CASSKALGREQYF.

The chain couples TRBV19 to TRBJ2-1; D unresolved. CDR1 is LNHDA and CDR2 is SQIVND in the germline V gene (reference sequence). This CDR3 has 14 residues. The V end lost 7 bases, the J end lost 8 bases, and 18 bases lay between the germline ends. The DNA of the CDR3 is TGTGCCAGTACAACCCTGGGCCTATACGATGAGCAGTTCTTC. As protein: CASTTLGLYDEQFF. The variable domain in full, with the rest retrieved from reference TRBV19 and TRBJ2-1, is DGGITQSPKYLFRKEGQNVTLSCEQNLNHDAMYWYRQDPGQGLRLIYYSQIVNDFQKGDIAEGYSVSREKKESFPLTVTSAQKNPTAFYLCASTTLGLYDEQFFGPGTRLTVL.

The chain combines TRBV5-6 with TRBJ2-3; TRBD1 agrees at 11 bases. This CDR3 is built from 15 residues. Germline V lookup: CDR1 SGHDT, CDR2 YYEEEE. J lost 2 bases, V lost 3 bases, and 2 bases had no gene match. The CDR3 region has the DNA TGTGCCAGCAGCTGGGGACAGGGGGTCACAGATACGCAGTATTTT. This translates into CASSWGQGVTDTQYF.

This chain links TRBV19 with TRBJ1-5; D call uncertain. This CDR3 comprises 14 residues. Trimming removed 2 bases at V and 0 bases at J, with 5 bases between. Germline loops: CDR1 LNHDA, CDR2 SQIVND (reference sequence). The CDR3 coding sequence is TGTGCCAGTAGTATAAAGATTAGCAATCAGCCCCAGCATTTT. This sequence encodes CASSIKISNQPQHF.

This sequence joins TRBV9 and TRBJ1-6; tentative D call: TRBD1 (5 bases). CDR1 SGDLS and CDR2 YYNGEE come from the germline V gene. Trimming shortened V by 7 bases and J by 7 bases, and 18 bases separated the two germline ends. This CDR3 contains 15 residues. This CDR3 is CASARRAAGNSPLHF. CDR3 nucleotides: TGTGCCAGCGCCAGACGTGCTGCAGGGAATTCACCCCTCCACTTT.